Sequencing of this T cell receptor (beta chain) was carried out in a study of blood T cell repertoires in COVID-19. In germline, CDR1 is LGHNT, CDR2 FRNRAP. The CDR3 has 15 residues. The ends were cut back, 0 bases at V and 3 bases at J, with 12 bases in the middle. Sequenced by immunoSEQ multiplex PCR; TCRdb stores in-frame clones only, minus some. Of 400,000 or so clones in the sample, about 87% are singletons; the top ten hold less than 0.95%. The material sequenced was peripheral blood. The sequence was obtained from a man aged 18 to 29 with COVID-19, enrolled during active disease. V is TRBV12-5 and J is TRBJ2-7; D perhaps matches TRBD2 (7 bases). This CDR3 is CASGLVIRGGYEQYF. In nucleotides, the CDR3 is TGTGCTAGTGGTTTGGTAATTAGGGGGGGCTACGAGCAGTACTTC.